The T cell receptor (beta chain) under discussion was sequenced for a study of cytomegalovirus exposure and HLA in healthy donors (dated by TCRdb to about 2017). The study in broad terms: According to a later analysis, one platform produced both the 120 validation repertoires and the 550 to 800 repertoires of the first cohort. The study aimed to test whether signatures of past pathogen exposure could be identified by cataloging public T cell receptors. In addition to the first cohort of 650 to 750 subjects, a separate validation cohort of 120 different subjects was used. To predict cytomegalovirus infection status, the study combined high-throughput TCR immunosequencing, statistical association of individual TCRs with disease status, and machine learning. Paper-wide results and their limitations: In vitro tests confirmed that a few of the cytomegalovirus-associated TCR beta chains recognize cytomegalovirus antigens. In both the original and validation cohorts, the classifier was reported to diagnose cytomegalovirus status with high specificity and sensitivity. All 120 repertoires were used to score co-occurrence in the validation cohort in a later analysis, because that analysis had no HLA typing for the cohort. Most TCR sequences were seen in very few donors, while some public TCRs were found in many individuals. The study listed 164 TCR beta chains as associated with cytomegalovirus. A later analysis found that TCRs clustered in the first cohort also tended to co-occur in the 110 or so validation repertoires, with about 94% of cluster scores above 0. The authors suggested that the approach could potentially be extended to other disease states and immunological phenotypes.

The donors were included in the validation cohort of 120 subjects, a group kept apart from the roughly 700-subject first cohort. A remark on this clone: Its specific antigen is unknown. Base qualities were left out, and no much larger clone turns up one base away.

The protocol used for the library was the immunoSEQ multiplex PCR assay. The original methods were these. To diagnose cytomegalovirus status from the catalog of TCR beta chain sequences, a statistical classification framework was built. The source is immuneACCESS, and TCRdb retained only in-frame sequences with V and J called. Part of the clones is not carried over; for the studies checked, unresolved V genes explain less than half of this, and the remainder is unexplained. The D gene and trimming were derived from the DNA, and the V and J assignments and clone size from that table. Present in this sample are 300,000 to 400,000 clones, 86% of which were seen just once. The ten largest clones take up roughly 0.8% of the sample. Including the terminal cysteine and phenylalanine, the CDR3 comprises 13 residues. Just CDR3 DNA is preserved here, 39 bases in frame from base 1. The V end loses 8 bases and the J end loses 1 base, and a stretch of 8 bases separates them. CDR1 and CDR2, looked up from the germline V gene (reference sequence), are MNHNY and SVGAGI.

The sequence joins TRBV6-6 to TRBJ1-4, with the D gene not confidently named. Sequencing input: PBMCs. The receptor comes from a woman between 18 and 29 years old in good health and CMV-seronegative. The DNA reads as follows: TGTGCCAGCCGAGGACTAACTAATGAAAAACTGTTTTTT. This encodes CASRGLTNEKLFF.